This TCR beta chain was profiled in a study of cytomegalovirus exposure and HLA in healthy donors. As for the study in general: HLA-typed donors were the source of around 85 million unique TCRs held in an early data release.

As to this clone: Antigen: not known.

The PCR ran on 60 Vbeta and 13 Jbeta primers. TCRdb keeps only in-frame clones here, not all; method: immunoSEQ multiplex PCR. Here the sample spans 150,000 to 200,000 clones, around 84% being singletons. Findings of the study overall: The authors enumerated 164 TCR beta chains as linked to cytomegalovirus.

Sequencing was performed on PBMCs. The TCR sequence derives from a male donor in good health and CMV-seropositive.

CDR3 sequence (DNA): TGTGCCAGCAGCTTCCAGGGTTCACCGGATGAGCAGTTCTTC. Translating it yields CASSFQGSPDEQFF. J is TRBJ2-1 and V is TRBV11-2, with D possibly matching TRBD1 (5 bases). The CDR3 totals 14 residues. Germline CDR1 reads SGHAT; CDR2 reads FQNNGV. With 3 bases removed from V and 8 bases from J, the gap between germline ends came to 14 bases.